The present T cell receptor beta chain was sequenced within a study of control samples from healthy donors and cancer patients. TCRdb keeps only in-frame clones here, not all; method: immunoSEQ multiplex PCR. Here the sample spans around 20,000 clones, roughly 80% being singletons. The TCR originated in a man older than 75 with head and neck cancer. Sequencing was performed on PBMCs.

CDR3 sequence (DNA): TGTGCCACCCACTCAGGGGGGGGGAATGAAAAACTGTTTTTT. Encoded protein: CATHSGGGNEKLFF. The chain recombines TRBV2 with TRBJ1-4; 7 positions agree with TRBD1. Germline CDR1 and CDR2: SNHLY and FYNNEI. Trimming took 10 bases from V and 5 from J; bases not matched to a gene: 10. This CDR3 is 14 amino acids long.